Included here is one T cell receptor (beta chain) sequence, with context. TCR cDNA, made by 5'RACE template switching, carried an added universal primer site and UMIs. TCRdb reanalysed the 5' RACE reads using MiXCR and keeps one entry per CDR3 protein. The sample has 320,000 or so distinct CDR3 sequences; about 7.8% are singletons. V shed 7 bases and J 6 bases; nucleotides not matched to a gene: 8. The CDR3 has 14 amino acids. Germline loops: CDR1 SEHNR, CDR2 FQNEAQ (reference sequence). This sample was included in a study of T cells after yellow fever vaccination. This chain uses TRBV7-9 with TRBJ2-2; 7 bases fit TRBD2. This receptor was identified in a man between 18 and 35 years old who received the YFV17D yellow fever vaccine. The material was PBMCs, obtained about 41 days after the first yellow fever vaccination. CDR3 sequence: CASKTSERSGELFF. In nucleotides, the CDR3 is TGTGCCAGCAAAACTAGCGAGAGGTCCGGGGAGCTGTTTTTT.